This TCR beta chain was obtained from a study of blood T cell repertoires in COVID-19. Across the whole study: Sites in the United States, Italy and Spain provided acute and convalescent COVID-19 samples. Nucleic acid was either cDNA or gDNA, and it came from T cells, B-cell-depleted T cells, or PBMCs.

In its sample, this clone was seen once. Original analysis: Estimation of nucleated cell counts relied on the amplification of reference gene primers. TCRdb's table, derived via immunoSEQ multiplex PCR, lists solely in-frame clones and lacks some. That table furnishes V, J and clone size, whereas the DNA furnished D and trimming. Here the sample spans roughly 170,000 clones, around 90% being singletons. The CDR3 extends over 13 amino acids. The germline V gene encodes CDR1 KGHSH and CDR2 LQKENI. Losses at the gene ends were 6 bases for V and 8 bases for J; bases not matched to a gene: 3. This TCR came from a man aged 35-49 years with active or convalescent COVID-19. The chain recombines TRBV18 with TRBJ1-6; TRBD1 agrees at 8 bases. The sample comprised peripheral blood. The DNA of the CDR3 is TGTGCCAGCTCCCCGGACAGGGATTCACCCCTCCACTTT. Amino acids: CASSPDRDSPLHF.